A single sample is the source of the 20 T cell receptor beta chains below, sequenced in a study of cytomegalovirus exposure and HLA in healthy donors. Primers: 60 Vbeta forward and 13 Jbeta reverse. This table comes from immunoSEQ multiplex PCR, and its TCRdb copy is limited to in-frame clones, with some not included. The repertoire includes under 200,000 clones, about nine tenths of them detected once, and 1.1% sits in the top ten. Sequenced input: PBMCs. These receptor sequences come from a boy younger than 10 in good health and CMV-seronegative.

The gene calls are TRBV2 and TRBJ2-7, with D perhaps matching TRBD2 (7 bases). Germline values: CDR1 SNHLY, CDR2 FYNNEI. This CDR3 has 13 amino acids. Trimming shortened V by 11 bases and J by 1 base, and 15 bases separated the two germline ends. CDR3 DNA: TGTGCCGGCCGGGGGGCCGGATCCTACGAGCAGTACTTC. Protein: CAGRGAGSYEQYF.

Here the CDR3 DNA reads TGCAGCGTTGAAGTTCGGGAGGTTGCCGCCCGGAAGGAAAAACTGTTTTTT. Translating gives CSVEVREVAARKEKLFF. The chain is built from TRBV29-1 and TRBJ1-4; D unresolved. Deletions cut 1 base from V and 8 bases from J, with 23 bases between. The CDR3 length is 17 residues. CDR1 SQVTM and CDR2 ANQGSEA come from the germline V gene. The variable domain in full, with the rest retrieved from reference TRBV29-1 and TRBJ1-4, is SAVISQKPSRDICQRGTSLTIQCQVDSQVTMMFWYRQQPGQSLTLIATANQGSEATYESGFVIDKFPISRPNLTFSTLTVSNMSPEDSSIYLCSVEVREVAARKEKLFFGSGTQLSVL.

This chain uses TRBV6-1 with TRBJ1-1; perhaps TRBD1 as D (6 bases). This CDR3 has 17 amino acids. V lost 4 bases and J lost 11, with 29 bases in between. Germline loops: CDR1 MNHNS, CDR2 SASEGT. The CDR3: CASSVAPGAELRGRAFF. The CDR3 region has the DNA TGTGCCAGCAGTGTAGCCCCCGGCGCGGAACTCAGGGGCCGGGCTTTCTTT.

The J gene is TRBJ2-7, the V gene TRBV4-1; D ambiguous. CDR3 length: 13 residues. Trimming removed 0 bases from V and 6 bases from J, with 9 bases in between. The germline V gene encodes CDR1 MGHRA and CDR2 YSYEKL. The CDR3: CASSQEPQSEQYF. Written as DNA, the CDR3 is TGCGCCAGCAGCCAAGAACCACAAAGCGAGCAGTACTTC.

The rearrangement joins TRBV27 to TRBJ2-2, with D perhaps TRBD1 (6 bases). This CDR3 spans 13 amino acids. Germline CDR1 and CDR2: MNHEY and SMNVEV (reference sequence). Trimming stripped 6 bases from V and 6 bases from J, with 11 bases between. The CDR3 DNA reads TGTGCCAGCAGCCACAGGGTTTCCGGGGAGCTGTTTTTT. Translated: CASSHRVSGELFF.

Only one count was recorded for this clone. J is TRBJ1-2 and V is TRBV28; D uncertain. The CDR3 extends over 13 amino acids. Trimming stripped 3 bases from V and 3 bases from J, with 8 bases between. Germline V gene data show CDR1 as MDHEN and CDR2 as SYDVKM. The CDR3 is CASSFPPDYGYTF. The CDR3 DNA reads TGTGCCAGCAGTTTCCCCCCTGACTATGGCTACACCTTC.

J is TRBJ2-6 and V is TRBV27, with D hard to call. This CDR3 comprises 16 residues. Trimming pared 3 bases from V and 0 bases from J, leaving 9 bases between. Germline V gene lookup returns CDR1 MNHEY and CDR2 SMNVEV (reference sequence). CDR3 bases: TGTGCCAGCAGTTTGTTCCGGTCCTCTGGGGCCAACGTCCTGACTTTC. Translation: CASSLFRSSGANVLTF.

This clone came up once. The rearrangement joins TRBV30 to TRBJ2-2; no reliable D call. Germline CDR1 is GTSNPN and CDR2 is SVGIG (reference sequence). Trimming took 1 base from V and 1 from J, leaving 7 bases between them. The CDR3 totals 14 residues. The CDR3 sequence is CAWSANRNTGELFF. The CDR3 DNA sequence: TGTGCCTGGAGTGCTAACCGGAACACCGGGGAGCTGTTTTTT. The whole variable domain, filled in from reference TRBV30 and TRBJ2-2, reads SQTIHQWPATLVQPVGSPLSLECTVEGTSNPNLYWYRQAAGRGLQLLFYSVGIGQISSEVPQNLSASRPQDRQFILSSKKLLLSDSGFYLCAWSANRNTGELFFGEGSRLTVL.

A word on this clone: One end of the junction varies from germline; a read error may be responsible. The rearrangement joins TRBV7-9 to TRBJ1-1; no clear D gene. CDR1 is SEHNR, CDR2 FQNEAQ, per germline (reference sequence). CDR3 size: 12 residues. CDR3 loop: CSSSLGGSEAFF. The CDR3 DNA reads as TGTTCCAGCAGCTTAGGCGGGTCTGAAGCTTTCTTT.

This chain links TRBV18 with TRBJ1-1; weak D call: TRBD1 (5 bases). The germline V and J ends were trimmed by 2 bases and 4 bases, with 8 bases remaining between them. Germline loops: CDR1 KGHSH, CDR2 LQKENI. The CDR3 totals 13 residues. The CDR3 loop reads CASSPDSGTEAFF. The CDR3 nucleotides are TGTGCCAGCTCACCAGACAGTGGCACTGAAGCTTTCTTT.

The chain recombines TRBV30 with TRBJ1-5; D gene uncertain. V lost 1 base and J 8 bases, leaving 12 bases between the germline ends. The CDR3 contains 13 residues. Germline CDR1 GTSNPN, CDR2 SVGIG (reference sequence). The DNA for the CDR3 is TGTGCCTGGAGTGCTAGACCGTTGGAGCCCCAGCATTTT. It specifies CAWSARPLEPQHF.

V gene TRBV28 combines with J gene TRBJ2-7; 7 positions agree with TRBD2. CDR3 size: 14 residues. Germline-derived CDR1 and CDR2 are MDHEN and SYDVKM. J was trimmed by 3 bases and V by 2 bases; bases with no gene match: 4. The CDR3 DNA is TGTGCCAGCAGTTTAACGGGAGGTGTCTACGAGCAGTACTTC. Protein sequence: CASSLTGGVYEQYF.

V usage is TRBV27 and J usage is TRBJ1-1; no firm D call. This CDR3 has 19 residues. Germline assignment: CDR1 MNHEY and CDR2 SMNVEV (reference sequence). V gave up 0 bases and J gave up 0 bases, with 20 bases separating them. CDR3 bases: TGTGCCAGCAGTTTATCCCAGAGTAGAGGACCGGGGATGAACACTGAAGCTTTCTTT. Its protein is CASSLSQSRGPGMNTEAFF.

The rearrangement links TRBV28 to TRBJ2-5, with D unresolved. Germline values: CDR1 MDHEN, CDR2 SYDVKM. Trimming left V 2 bases short and J 3 bases short, with 10 bases between. The CDR3 runs to 14 residues. DNA for the CDR3: TGTGCCAGCAGTTTACGGCCTCAGGAAGAGACCCAGTACTTC. Encoded protein: CASSLRPQEETQYF.

This clone has just one count. The chain has TRBV5-1 and TRBJ2-2; D perhaps matches TRBD2 (6 bases). The CDR3 extends over 14 amino acids. The germline CDR1 and CDR2 sequences are SGHRS and YFSETQ. The ends were cut back, 5 bases at V and 4 bases at J, with 12 bases in the middle. CDR3 sequence (DNA): TGCGCCAGCAGTCGAAAGGGACTCACCGGGGAGCTGTTTTTT. Translation gives CASSRKGLTGELFF.

J is TRBJ2-7 and V is TRBV7-8; 7 nucleotides align to TRBD1. Trimming at V came to 4 bases and at J to 4 bases, leaving 1 base not matched to a gene. The CDR3 is 12 amino acids. CDR1 is SGHVS, CDR2 FQNEAQ, per germline. The CDR3: CASSSQGYEQYF. CDR3 nucleotides: TGTGCCAGCAGCTCACAGGGGTACGAGCAGTACTTC.

The V call is TRBV19, the J call TRBJ2-5; 11 bases match TRBD2. CDR3 length: 11 residues. V gave up 8 bases and J gave up 11 bases; unmatched junction bases: 4. CDR1 is LNHDA and CDR2 is SQIVND in the germline V gene (reference sequence). CDR3 DNA sequence: TGTGCCAGTGGGACTAGCGGTATTCAGTACTTC. Amino acids: CASGTSGIQYF.

V gene TRBV28 combines with J gene TRBJ1-4; possibly TRBD1 for D (5 bases). Germline V lookup: CDR1 MDHEN, CDR2 SYDVKM. This CDR3 is built from 14 residues. The V end lost 1 base, the J end lost 8 bases, and 11 bases lay between the germline ends. CDR3 in DNA: TGTGCCAGCAGTTTATCAGGGTTGGGGGAAAAACTGTTTTTT. Its translation: CASSLSGLGEKLFF. Supplemented by reference TRBV28 and TRBJ1-4, the full variable domain reads DVKVTQSSRYLVKRTGEKVFLECVQDMDHENMFWYRQDPGLGLRLIYFSYDVKMKEKGDIPEGYSVSREKKERFSLILESASTNQTSMYLCASSLSGLGEKLFFGSGTQLSVL.

The chain uses TRBV27 and TRBJ1-5; D unresolved. Trimming pared 4 bases from V and 2 bases from J, leaving 9 bases between. The CDR3 runs to 14 residues. Germline CDR1 MNHEY, CDR2 SMNVEV (reference sequence). Here the CDR3 DNA reads TGTGCCAGCAGTTACGGGTTCGGCAATCAGCCCCAGCATTTT. Encoded protein: CASSYGFGNQPQHF.

This clone was seen only once. The CDR3 spells CASTQDSLSSYEQYF. In nucleotides, the CDR3 is TGCGCCAGCACTCAGGACTCTCTAAGCTCCTACGAGCAGTACTTC. The V and J genes are TRBV5-1 and TRBJ2-7; the D gene is possibly TRBD2 (5 bases). The V gene's germline CDR1 is SGHRS and CDR2 YFSETQ. There are 15 residues in the CDR3. Trimming cost V 6 bases and J 0 bases, with 16 bases left between them.